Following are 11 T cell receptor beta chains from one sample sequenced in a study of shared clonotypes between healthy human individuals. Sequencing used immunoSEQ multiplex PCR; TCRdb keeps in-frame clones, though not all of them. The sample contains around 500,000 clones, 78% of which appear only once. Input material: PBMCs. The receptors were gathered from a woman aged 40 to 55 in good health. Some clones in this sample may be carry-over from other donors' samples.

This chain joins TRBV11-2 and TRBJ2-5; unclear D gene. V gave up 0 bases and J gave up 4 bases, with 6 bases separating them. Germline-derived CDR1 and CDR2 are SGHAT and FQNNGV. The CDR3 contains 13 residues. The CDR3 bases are TGTGCCAGCAGCTTAGACTGGGGAGAGACCCAGTACTTC. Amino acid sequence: CASSLDWGETQYF.

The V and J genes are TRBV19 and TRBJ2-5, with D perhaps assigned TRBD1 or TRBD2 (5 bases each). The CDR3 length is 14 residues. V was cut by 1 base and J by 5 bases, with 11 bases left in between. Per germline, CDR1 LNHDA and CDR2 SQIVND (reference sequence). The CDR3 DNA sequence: TGTGCCAGTAGTATAGCTCTGGGGGAGGAGACCCAGTACTTC. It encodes CASSIALGEETQYF.

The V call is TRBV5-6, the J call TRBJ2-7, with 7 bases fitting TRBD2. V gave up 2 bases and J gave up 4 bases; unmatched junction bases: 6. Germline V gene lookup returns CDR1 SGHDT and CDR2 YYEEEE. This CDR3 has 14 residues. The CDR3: CASSLSLAEYEQYF. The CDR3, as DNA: TGTGCCAGCAGCTTATCCCTAGCGGAGTACGAGCAGTACTTC.

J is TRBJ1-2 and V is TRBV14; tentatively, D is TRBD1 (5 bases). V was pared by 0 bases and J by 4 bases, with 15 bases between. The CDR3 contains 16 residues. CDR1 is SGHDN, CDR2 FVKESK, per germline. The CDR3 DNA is TGTGCCAGCAGCCAAGATTTCGGGTCAGGGAGCTATGGCTACACCTTC. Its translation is CASSQDFGSGSYGYTF. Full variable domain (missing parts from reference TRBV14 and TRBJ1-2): EAGVTQFPSHSVIEKGQTVTLRCDPISGHDNLYWYRRVMGKEIKFLLHFVKESKQDESGMPNNRFLAERTGGTYSTLKVQPAELEDSGVYFCASSQDFGSGSYGYTFGSGTRLTVV.

The CDR3 protein is CASSYGGGGFSREAFF. In nucleotides, the CDR3 is TGTGCCAGCAGTTACGGGGGGGGAGGGTTTTCGCGCGAAGCTTTCTTT. This chain connects TRBV6-5 to TRBJ1-1, with a possible D match to TRBD1 (5 bases). The V gene lost 2 bases and the J gene lost 8 bases, with 21 bases spanning the gap. Germline assignment: CDR1 MNHEY and CDR2 SVGAGI. The CDR3 runs 16 residues.

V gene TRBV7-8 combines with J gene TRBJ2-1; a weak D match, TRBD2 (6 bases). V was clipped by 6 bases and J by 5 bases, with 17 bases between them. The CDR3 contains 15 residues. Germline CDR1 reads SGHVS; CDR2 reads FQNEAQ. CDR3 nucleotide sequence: TGTGCCAGCAGGAGTGCAGCTAGCGCCAACAATGAGCAGTTCTTC. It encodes CASRSAASANNEQFF. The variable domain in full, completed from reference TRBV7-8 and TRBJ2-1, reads GAGVSQSPRYKVAKRGQDVALRCDPISGHVSLFWYQQALGQGPEFLTYFQNEAQLDKSGLPSDRFFAERPEGSVSTLKIQRTQQEDSAVYLCASRSAASANNEQFFGPGTRLTVL.

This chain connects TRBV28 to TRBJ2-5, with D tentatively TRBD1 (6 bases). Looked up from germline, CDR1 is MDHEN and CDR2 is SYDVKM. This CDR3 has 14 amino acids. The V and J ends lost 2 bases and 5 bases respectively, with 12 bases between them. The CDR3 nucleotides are TGTGCCAGCAGTTTAGACGGGACAAAGGAGACCCAGTACTTC. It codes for CASSLDGTKETQYF.

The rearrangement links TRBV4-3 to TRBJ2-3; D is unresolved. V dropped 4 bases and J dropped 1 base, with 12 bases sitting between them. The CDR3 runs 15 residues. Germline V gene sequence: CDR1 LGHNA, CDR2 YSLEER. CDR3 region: CASSLGITGTDTQYF. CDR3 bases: TGCGCCAGCAGCCTTGGGATTACCGGCACAGATACGCAGTATTTT.

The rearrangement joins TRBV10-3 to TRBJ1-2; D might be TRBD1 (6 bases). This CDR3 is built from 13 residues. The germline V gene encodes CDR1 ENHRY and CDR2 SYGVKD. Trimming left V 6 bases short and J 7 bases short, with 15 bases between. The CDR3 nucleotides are TGTGCCATCAGGAGAGATACAGGGAGTGGCTACACCTTC. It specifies CAIRRDTGSGYTF.

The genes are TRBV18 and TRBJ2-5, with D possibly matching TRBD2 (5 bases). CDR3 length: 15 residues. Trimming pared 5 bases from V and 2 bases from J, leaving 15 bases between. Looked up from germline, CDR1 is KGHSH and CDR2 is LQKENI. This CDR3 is CASSGGPATQETQYF. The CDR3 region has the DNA TGTGCCAGCTCAGGAGGCCCCGCTACTCAAGAGACCCAGTACTTC.

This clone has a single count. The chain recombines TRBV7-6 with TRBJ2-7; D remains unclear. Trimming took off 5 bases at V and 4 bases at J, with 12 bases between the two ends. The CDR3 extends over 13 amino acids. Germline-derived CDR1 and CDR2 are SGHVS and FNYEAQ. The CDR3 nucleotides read TGTGCCAGCAGCCAAGATGCGGCGTACGAGCAGTACTTC. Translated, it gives CASSQDAAYEQYF.